This T cell receptor beta chain was identified during a study of molecular identifiers for immune sequencing clone quantification. Study as a whole: Five portions were made in replicates from RNA of roughly 20,000 or 100,000 naive CD8 cells, and four underwent sequencing.

Study conclusions and caveats: Clones above 20 RNA copies held over 98% of effector molecules, under 1% in naive cells. Sizes of highly expanded clones could be underestimated through identical TCRs sharing a barcode.

This clonotype was detected ten times or more. Its antigen is not identified. Bulk TCR library preparation followed previously described methods with listed TCR primers. Via MiXCR, TCRdb re-called the PCR reads, giving one row per CDR3 protein. The repertoire holds hundreds of thousands of distinct CDR3 sequences, with 25% as singletons. Germline CDR1 reads SEHNR; CDR2 reads FQNEAQ (reference sequence). The CDR3 covers 14 residues. The V and J ends lost 2 bases and 5 bases respectively, with 9 bases between them. The rearrangement links TRBV7-9 to TRBJ2-2; no firm D call. Sample: naive CD8+ T cells from blood, with Jurkat cell RNA spiked in. The subset was: FACS-sorted CD8+CD4-CCR7+CD45RA+ naive T cells. The sequence was obtained from a human donor in good health. Some libraries in this study had Jurkat cell RNA spiked in. In DNA, the CDR3 is TGTGCCAGCAGCTTACCGGGTACGACCGGGGAGCTGTTTTTT. Translating it yields CASSLPGTTGELFF.